Below, 23 T cell receptor beta chains from the same sample are listed, as sequenced in a study of spatial heterogeneity in lung cancer. Points from the study as a whole: Intratumoral expanded alpha and beta TCR counts were found to track tumor mutation counts.

No antigens are known for them. Each CDR3 protein gets one entry after TCRdb re-called the 5' RACE reads with MiXCR. The sample lists about 2,800 distinct CDR3 sequences; about 48% were seen once. Time point denoted: sample taken at primary tumor resection. The sequenced sample was lung tumor tissue, obtained at surgery. Receptors were obtained from a male donor with early-stage non-small cell lung cancer.

This clonotype was counted only a few times. The chain has TRBV5-1 and TRBJ2-7; D unresolved. Trimming took 7 bases from V and 3 from J, leaving 17 bases between them. Germline V gene sequence: CDR1 SGHRS, CDR2 YFSETQ. The CDR3 contains 14 residues. The chain's CDR3 is CASGILFGFYEQYF. The CDR3 DNA follows: TGCGCCAGCGGCATACTCTTCGGATTCTACGAGCAGTACTTC.

This clonotype has a single count. The V and J genes are TRBV7-9 and TRBJ2-3, with 15 bases that match TRBD2. V lost 3 bases to trimming and J lost 3 bases; unmatched junction nucleotides: 1. Per the germline V gene, CDR1 is SEHNR and CDR2 is FQNEAQ (reference sequence). The CDR3 has 16 residues. CDR3 DNA: TGTGCCAGCAGCTTCGGACTAGCGGGGGGGACAGATACGCAGTATTTT. Amino acids: CASSFGLAGGTDTQYF.

V usage is TRBV18 and J usage is TRBJ2-7; unclear D gene. The germline V and J ends were trimmed by 2 bases and 4 bases, with 3 bases remaining between them. This CDR3 is 11 amino acids long. Looked up from germline, CDR1 is KGHSH and CDR2 is LQKENI. CDR3 nucleotide sequence: TGTGCCAGCTCACCAGGGTACGAGCAGTACTTC. It encodes CASSPGYEQYF.

This clonotype was counted only a few times. This chain links TRBV25-1 with TRBJ2-7; D possibly corresponds to TRBD1 (6 bases). V was pared by 1 base and J by 0 bases, with 7 bases between. From germline, CDR1 is MGHDK and CDR2 SYGVNS. The CDR3 runs 14 residues. The CDR3 loop is CASSESRGSYEQYF. The CDR3 DNA reads TGTGCCAGCAGTGAATCCAGGGGCTCCTACGAGCAGTACTTC.

The chain joins TRBV7-3 to TRBJ2-2; no definite D call. V gave up 5 bases and J gave up 0 bases, with 7 bases separating them. CDR1 SGHTA and CDR2 FQGTGA come from the germline V gene. This CDR3 has 14 amino acids. CDR3 in amino acids: CASSAASNTGELFF. CDR3 in DNA: TGTGCCAGCAGCGCGGCTTCGAACACCGGGGAGCTGTTTTTT.

This chain joins TRBV14 and TRBJ2-7, with a tentative D call TRBD2 (5 bases). This CDR3 region has 15 residues. In germline, CDR1 is SGHDN, CDR2 FVKESK. V was trimmed by 4 bases and J by 3 bases, leaving 16 bases between them. The CDR3 DNA is TGTGCCAGCAGCCCCCGAGGGCAGTGGAACTACGAGCAGTACTTC. It translates to CASSPRGQWNYEQYF.

J is TRBJ2-3 and V is TRBV7-2; 9 bases agree with TRBD1. The CDR3 runs 13 residues. Germline CDR1 reads SGHTA; CDR2 reads FQGNSA. The V and J ends lost 7 bases and 5 bases, in that order; junction bases with no gene match: 4. The CDR3 is CASNGGQGDTQYF. The CDR3 nucleotides are TGTGCCAGCAACGGGGGACAGGGAGATACGCAGTATTTT. Supplemented by reference TRBV7-2 and TRBJ2-3, the full variable domain reads GAGVSQSPSNKVTEKGKDVELRCDPISGHTALYWYRQSLGQGLEFLIYFQGNSAPDKSGLPSDRFSAERTGGSVSTLTIQRTQQEDSAVYLCASNGGQGDTQYFGPGTRLTVL.

The genes are TRBV5-1 and TRBJ2-3; 8 bases align to TRBD1. J gave up 0 bases and V 4 bases, and 4 bases lay outside the gene matches. The germline CDR1 and CDR2 sequences are SGHRS and YFSETQ. This CDR3 comprises 15 residues. The CDR3 here is CASSGQGYSTDTQYF. The CDR3 bases are TGCGCCAGCAGCGGACAGGGTTATAGCACAGATACGCAGTATTTT.

V gene TRBV20-1 combines with J gene TRBJ2-1; 7 nucleotides align to TRBD1. CDR3 length: 16 residues. Germline loops: CDR1 DFQATT, CDR2 SNEGSKA (reference sequence). J gave up 0 bases and V 6 bases, and 11 bases lay outside the gene matches. The chain's CDR3 is CSARPGQIRSYNEQFF. The CDR3 DNA reads TGCAGTGCCCGCCCGGGACAGATCCGCTCCTACAATGAGCAGTTCTTC.

This clonotype appeared a few times. The chain links TRBV6-1 to TRBJ2-7; D is uncertain. The germline V gene encodes CDR1 MNHNS and CDR2 SASEGT. The V end lost 8 bases, the J end lost 3 bases, and 14 bases lay between the germline ends. The CDR3 spans 13 residues. The CDR3: CASGRYALYEQYF. The DNA of the CDR3 is TGTGCCAGCGGCCGCTACGCCCTCTACGAGCAGTACTTC.

This clonotype has a handful of counts. V and J are TRBV5-1 and TRBJ2-5; D is possibly TRBD1 or TRBD2 (6 bases each). There are 15 residues in the CDR3. Germline V gives CDR1 SGHRS, CDR2 YFSETQ. Deletions cut 3 bases from V and 2 bases from J, with 14 bases between. In nucleotides, the CDR3 is TGCGCCAGCAGCTCCTCCGGGGGCCGACAAGAGACCCAGTACTTC. This sequence encodes CASSSSGGRQETQYF.

V and J are TRBV20-1 and TRBJ2-5; 7 bases are a match to TRBD1. In germline, CDR1 is DFQATT, CDR2 SNEGSKA (reference sequence). Trimming at V came to 0 bases and at J to 5 bases, leaving 15 bases not matched to a gene. CDR3 length: 17 residues. CDR3 sequence: CSARDTERQGRGETQYF. The CDR3 DNA reads TGCAGTGCTAGAGATACAGAACGACAGGGCCGCGGGGAGACCCAGTACTTC.

The chain recombines TRBV12-3 or TRBV12-4 with TRBJ2-5; 11 bases map to TRBD2. Losses at the gene ends were 3 bases for V and 4 bases for J; bases not matched to a gene: 1. The CDR3 loop spans 14 amino acids. Written as DNA, the CDR3 is TGTGCCAGCAGTTTCACTAGCGGGGGAGAGACCCAGTACTTC. It is translated as CASSFTSGGETQYF.

This clonotype has a handful of counts. V usage is TRBV25-1 and J usage is TRBJ1-2, with 8 positions matching TRBD1. The CDR3 covers 14 residues. J gave up 3 bases and V 6 bases, and 6 bases lay outside the gene matches. The germline V gene has CDR1 MGHDK and CDR2 SYGVNS. For the CDR3, the DNA is TGTGCCAGCAGAAAGGCAGGGGGCTACTATGGCTACACCTTC. Translation: CASRKAGGYYGYTF.

Only a few counts were recorded for this clonotype. V is TRBV20-1 and J is TRBJ2-1; 9 bases are a match to TRBD2. V shed 2 bases, J shed 2 bases, and the junction held 13 bases outside the gene matches. In germline, CDR1 is DFQATT, CDR2 SNEGSKA (reference sequence). This CDR3 is 18 amino acids long. CDR3 DNA: TGCAGTGCTAGACGCCTTACCGAAGCGGGGGGCCCCTACAATGAGCAGTTCTTC. Residues: CSARRLTEAGGPYNEQFF.

By its share, this clonotype is medium-sized. This CDR3 reads CASSEVAGGIQPQHF. The DNA for the CDR3 is TGTGCCAGCAGTGAAGTCGCAGGGGGAATTCAGCCCCAGCATTTT. The J gene is TRBJ1-5, the V gene TRBV6-1, with TRBD1 matching over 7 bases. The V gene's germline CDR1 is MNHNS and CDR2 SASEGT. The CDR3 spans 15 residues. The trim removed 1 base at V and 6 bases at J, leaving 6 bases unmatched.

This clonotype was observed a few times. The rearrangement links TRBV27 to TRBJ2-3, with D possibly TRBD2 on 6 matching bases. V was clipped by 5 bases and J by 1 base, with 10 bases between them. CDR3 length equals 14 residues. Germline CDR1 and CDR2: MNHEY and SMNVEV (reference sequence). The DNA of the CDR3 is TGTGCCAGCAGTCCTAGCGTTGGCACAGATACGCAGTATTTT. Protein product: CASSPSVGTDTQYF.

The CDR3 region has the DNA TGTGCCAGCAGCCCTACAGGGAACACCGGGGAGCTGTTTTTT. Protein product: CASSPTGNTGELFF. The V gene is TRBV7-9, the J gene TRBJ2-2; possible D gene TRBD1, 5 bases. The length of the CDR3 is 14 residues. V was clipped by 5 bases and J by 1 base, with 8 bases between them. CDR1 SEHNR and CDR2 FQNEAQ come from the germline V gene (reference sequence). The full variable domain, in which reference TRBV7-9 and TRBJ2-2 provide the parts outside the CDR3, is DTGVSQNPRHKITKRGQNVTFRCDPISEHNRLYWYRQTLGQGPEFLTYFQNEAQLEKSRLLSDRFSAERPKGSFSTLEIQRTEQGDSAMYLCASSPTGNTGELFFGEGSRLTVL.

This clonotype was detected only once. In nucleotides, the CDR3 is TGTGCCACCGGGACAGCGAACTACGAGCAGTACTTC. As protein: CATGTANYEQYF. The J gene is TRBJ2-7, the V gene TRBV3-1; 7 nucleotides line up with TRBD1. This CDR3 comprises 12 residues. Germline V gene data show CDR1 as LGHDT and CDR2 as YNNKEL (reference sequence). With 10 bases clipped from V and 3 bases from J, the junction kept 6 bases outside the gene matches.

J is TRBJ2-5 and V is TRBV27, with D unresolved. The CDR3 is 13 amino acids. The V gene lost 5 bases and the J gene lost 7 bases, with 14 bases spanning the gap. Germline V gene sequence: CDR1 MNHEY, CDR2 SMNVEV (reference sequence). The CDR3 nucleotides read TGTGCCAGCAGTCTTCAACCTCCCGCGACCCAGTACTTC. Protein product: CASSLQPPATQYF.

In its sample, this clonotype was seen a few times. The chain joins TRBV4-1 to TRBJ2-3; TRBD2 matches 8 bases. The germline gives CDR1 MGHRA, CDR2 YSYEKL. V lost 4 bases to trimming and J lost 4 bases; unmatched junction nucleotides: 13. The CDR3 sequence is 17 residues long. CDR3 nucleotides: TGCGCCAGCAGCCTCCAGGGCGCGGGAGGCGATGCAGATACGCAGTATTTT. This codes for CASSLQGAGGDADTQYF.

The DNA of the CDR3 is TGTGCCAGCAGCTCCCCGGGACTAGCTGGCACAGATACGCAGTATTTT. It translates to CASSSPGLAGTDTQYF. The chain couples TRBV7-9 to TRBJ2-3, with 9 bases lining up with TRBD2. Germline assignment: CDR1 SEHNR and CDR2 FQNEAQ (reference sequence). Trimming took 4 bases from V and 1 from J; bases not matched to a gene: 6. This CDR3 spans 16 amino acids.

By sample fraction, this clonotype is large (0.1 to 1%). The chain links TRBV6-5 to TRBJ1-5, with TRBD1 matching 9 bases. V dropped 6 bases and J dropped 0; count of bases not matched to a gene: 9. Germline V CDR1 and CDR2: MNHEY, SVGAGI. The CDR3 contains 17 residues. CDR3 amino acids: CASSRTGGPYSNQPQHF. CDR3 DNA sequence: TGTGCCAGCAGCCGAACAGGGGGCCCTTATAGCAATCAGCCCCAGCATTTT.